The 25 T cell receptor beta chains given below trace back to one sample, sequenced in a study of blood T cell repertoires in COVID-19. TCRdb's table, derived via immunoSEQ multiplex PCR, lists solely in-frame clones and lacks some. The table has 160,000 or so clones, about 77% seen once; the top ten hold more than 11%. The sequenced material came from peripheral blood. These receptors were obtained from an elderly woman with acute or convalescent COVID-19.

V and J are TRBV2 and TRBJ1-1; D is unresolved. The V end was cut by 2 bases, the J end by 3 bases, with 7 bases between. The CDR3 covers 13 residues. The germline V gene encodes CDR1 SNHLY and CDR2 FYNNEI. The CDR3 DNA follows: TGTGCCAGCAGTGAAATCCAGGACACTGAAGCTTTCTTT. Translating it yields CASSEIQDTEAFF. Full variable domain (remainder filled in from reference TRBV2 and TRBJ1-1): EPEVTQTPSHQVTQMGQEVILRCVPISNHLYFYWYRQILGQKVEFLVSFYNNEISEKSEIFDDQFSVERPDGSNFTLKIRSTKLEDSAMYFCASSEIQDTEAFFGQGTRLTVV.

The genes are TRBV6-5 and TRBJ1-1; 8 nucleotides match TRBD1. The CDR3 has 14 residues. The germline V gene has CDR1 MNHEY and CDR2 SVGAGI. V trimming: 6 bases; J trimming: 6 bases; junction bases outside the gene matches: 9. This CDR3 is CASRADRGRPEAFF. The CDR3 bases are TGTGCCAGCAGAGCAGACAGGGGCAGGCCTGAAGCTTTCTTT.

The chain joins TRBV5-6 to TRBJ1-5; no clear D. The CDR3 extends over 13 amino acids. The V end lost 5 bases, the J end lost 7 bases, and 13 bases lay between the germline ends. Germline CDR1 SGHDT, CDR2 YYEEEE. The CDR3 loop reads CASSGGARQPQHF. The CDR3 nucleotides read TGTGCCAGCAGTGGTGGAGCGAGACAGCCCCAGCATTTT.

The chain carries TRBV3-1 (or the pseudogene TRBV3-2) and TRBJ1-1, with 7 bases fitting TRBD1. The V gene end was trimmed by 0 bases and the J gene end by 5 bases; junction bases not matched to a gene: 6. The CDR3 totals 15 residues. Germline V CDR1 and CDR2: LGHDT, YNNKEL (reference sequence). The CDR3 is CASSQEGNRGTEAFF. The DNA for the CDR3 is TGTGCCAGCAGCCAAGAGGGAAACAGGGGTACTGAAGCTTTCTTT.

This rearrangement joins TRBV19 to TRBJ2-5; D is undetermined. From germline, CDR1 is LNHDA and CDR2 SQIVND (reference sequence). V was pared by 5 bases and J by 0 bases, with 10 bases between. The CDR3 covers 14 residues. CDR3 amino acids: CASSAHLYQETQYF. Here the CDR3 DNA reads TGTGCCAGTAGTGCCCACTTGTACCAAGAGACCCAGTACTTC.

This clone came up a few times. The CDR3 coding sequence is TGTGCCTGGAGCCCGGGAAACACCATATATTTT. This translates into CAWSPGNTIYF. V and J are TRBV30 and TRBJ1-3; D remains ambiguous. The V gene lost 3 bases and the J gene lost 4 bases, with 4 bases spanning the gap. Germline CDR1 GTSNPN, CDR2 SVGIG (reference sequence). The CDR3 length is 11 residues.

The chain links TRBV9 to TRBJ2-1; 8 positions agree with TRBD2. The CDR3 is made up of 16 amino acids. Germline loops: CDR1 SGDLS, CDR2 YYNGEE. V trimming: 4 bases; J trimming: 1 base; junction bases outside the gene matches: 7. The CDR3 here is CASSTLAGSSYNEQFF. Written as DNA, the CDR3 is TGTGCCAGCAGCACCCTAGCGGGCTCTTCCTACAATGAGCAGTTCTTC.

Here the CDR3 reads CASSRRRAGTGTDTQYF. CDR3 DNA: TGTGCCAGCAGCCGGAGGAGGGCGGGAACTGGCACAGATACGCAGTATTTT. The chain carries TRBV9 and TRBJ2-3, with D maybe TRBD2 (6 bases). The V gene's germline CDR1 is SGDLS and CDR2 YYNGEE. Trimming removed 4 bases from V and 1 base from J, with 19 bases in between. CDR3 size: 17 residues.

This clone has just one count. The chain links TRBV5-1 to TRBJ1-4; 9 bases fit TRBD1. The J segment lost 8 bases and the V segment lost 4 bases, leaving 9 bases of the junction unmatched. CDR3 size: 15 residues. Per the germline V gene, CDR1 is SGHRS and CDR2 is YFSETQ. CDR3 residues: CASSPTGDRDEKLFF. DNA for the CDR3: TGCGCCAGCAGCCCGACTGGGGACAGGGACGAAAAACTGTTTTTT.

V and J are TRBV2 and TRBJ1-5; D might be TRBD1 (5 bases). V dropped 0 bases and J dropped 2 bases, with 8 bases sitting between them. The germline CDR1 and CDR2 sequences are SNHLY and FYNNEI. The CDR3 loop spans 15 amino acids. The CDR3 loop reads CASSEARRGNQPQHF. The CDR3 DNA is TGTGCCAGCAGTGAAGCGCGCAGGGGCAATCAGCCCCAGCATTTT.

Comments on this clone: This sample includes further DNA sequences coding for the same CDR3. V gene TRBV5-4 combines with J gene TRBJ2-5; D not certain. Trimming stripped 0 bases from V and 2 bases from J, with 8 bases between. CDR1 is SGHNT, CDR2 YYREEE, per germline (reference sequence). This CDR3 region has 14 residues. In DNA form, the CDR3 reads TGTGCCAGCAGCTTGGGTGGGCTTCAAGAGACCCAGTACTTC. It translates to CASSLGGLQETQYF.

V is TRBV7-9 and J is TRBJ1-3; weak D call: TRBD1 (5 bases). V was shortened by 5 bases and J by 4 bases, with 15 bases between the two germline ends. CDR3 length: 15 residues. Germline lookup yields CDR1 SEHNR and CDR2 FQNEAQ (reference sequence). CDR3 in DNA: TGTGCCAGCAGCCGGGCGGGGGGATACGGAAACACCATATATTTT. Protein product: CASSRAGGYGNTIYF. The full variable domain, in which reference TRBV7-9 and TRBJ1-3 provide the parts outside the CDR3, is DTGVSQNPRHKITKRGQNVTFRCDPISEHNRLYWYRQTLGQGPEFLTYFQNEAQLEKSRLLSDRFSAERPKGSFSTLEIQRTEQGDSAMYLCASSRAGGYGNTIYFGEGSWLTVV.

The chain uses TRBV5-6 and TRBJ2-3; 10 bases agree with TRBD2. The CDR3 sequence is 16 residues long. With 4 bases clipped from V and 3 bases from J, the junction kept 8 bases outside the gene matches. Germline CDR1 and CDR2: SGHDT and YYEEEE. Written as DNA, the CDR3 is TGTGCCAGCAGCCCTGGGAGCGGGGGGGCGACAGATACGCAGTATTTT. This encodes CASSPGSGGATDTQYF.

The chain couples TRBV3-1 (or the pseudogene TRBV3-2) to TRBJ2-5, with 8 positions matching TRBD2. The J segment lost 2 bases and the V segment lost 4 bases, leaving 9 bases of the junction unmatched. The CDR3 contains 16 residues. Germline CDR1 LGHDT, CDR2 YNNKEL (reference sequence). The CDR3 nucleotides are TGTGCCAGCAGCCTAGCCCGGACTAGCCAGCAAGAGACCCAGTACTTC. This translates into CASSLARTSQQETQYF.

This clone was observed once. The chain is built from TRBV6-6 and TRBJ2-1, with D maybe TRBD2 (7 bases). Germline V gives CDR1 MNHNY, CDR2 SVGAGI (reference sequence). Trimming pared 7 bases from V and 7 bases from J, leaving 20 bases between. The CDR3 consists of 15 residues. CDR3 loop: CASTRGATGGNEQFF. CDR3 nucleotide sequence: TGTGCCAGCACCCGGGGGGCAACCGGTGGAAATGAGCAGTTCTTC.

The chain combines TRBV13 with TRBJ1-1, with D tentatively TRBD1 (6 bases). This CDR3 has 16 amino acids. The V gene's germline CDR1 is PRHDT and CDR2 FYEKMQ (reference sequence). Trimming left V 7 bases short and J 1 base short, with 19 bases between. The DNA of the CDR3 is TGTGCCAGCACCGACTCCGGACAGCTGGGGAACACTGAAGCTTTCTTT. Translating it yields CASTDSGQLGNTEAFF.

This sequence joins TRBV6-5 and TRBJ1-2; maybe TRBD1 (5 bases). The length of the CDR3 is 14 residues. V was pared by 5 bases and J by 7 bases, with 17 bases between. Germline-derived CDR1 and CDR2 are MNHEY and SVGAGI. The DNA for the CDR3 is TGTGCCAGCAGTCCACCAGCTGGGGGGGGTGGCTACACCTTC. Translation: CASSPPAGGGGYTF.

The CDR3 loop reads CASGADRALNTEAFF. CDR3 sequence (DNA): TGTGCCAGTGGGGCGGACAGGGCGCTGAACACTGAAGCTTTCTTT. J is TRBJ1-1 and V is TRBV19, with 8 positions matching TRBD1. The CDR3 runs to 15 residues. Germline lookup yields CDR1 LNHDA and CDR2 SQIVND (reference sequence). Losses at the gene ends were 8 bases for V and 0 bases for J; bases not matched to a gene: 8.

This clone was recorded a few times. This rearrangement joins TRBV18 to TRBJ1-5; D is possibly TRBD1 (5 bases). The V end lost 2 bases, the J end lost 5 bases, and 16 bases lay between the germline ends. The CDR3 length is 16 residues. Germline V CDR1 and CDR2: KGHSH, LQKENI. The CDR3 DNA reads TGTGCCAGCTCACCAACTTCGGGGGGGATGGATCAGCCCCAGCATTTT. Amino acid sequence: CASSPTSGGMDQPQHF.

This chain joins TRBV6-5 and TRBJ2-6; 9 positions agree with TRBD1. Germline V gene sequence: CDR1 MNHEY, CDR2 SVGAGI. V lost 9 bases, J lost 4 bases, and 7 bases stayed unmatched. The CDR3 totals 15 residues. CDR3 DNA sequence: TGTGCCAGTCTTGAACAGGGGGCGGGGGCCAACGTCCTGACTTTC. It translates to CASLEQGAGANVLTF.

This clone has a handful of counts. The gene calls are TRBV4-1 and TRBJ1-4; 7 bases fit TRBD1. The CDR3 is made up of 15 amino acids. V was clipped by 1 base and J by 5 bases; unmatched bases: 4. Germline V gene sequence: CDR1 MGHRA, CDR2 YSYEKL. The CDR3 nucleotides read TGCGCCAGCAGCCAAGTTCCGGGACAGAATGAAAAACTGTTTTTT. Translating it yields CASSQVPGQNEKLFF.

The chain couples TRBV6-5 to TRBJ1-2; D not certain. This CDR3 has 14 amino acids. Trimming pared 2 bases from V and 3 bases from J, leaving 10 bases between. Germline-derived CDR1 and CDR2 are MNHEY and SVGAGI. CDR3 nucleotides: TGTGCCAGCAGTTACCGGGTCCCCTACTATGGCTACACCTTC. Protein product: CASSYRVPYYGYTF.

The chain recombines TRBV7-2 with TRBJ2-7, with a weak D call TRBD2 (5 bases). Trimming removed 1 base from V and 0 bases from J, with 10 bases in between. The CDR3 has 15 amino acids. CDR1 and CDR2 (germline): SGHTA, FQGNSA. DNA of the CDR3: TGTGCCAGCAGCTTAGGTCCGGGGAACTCCTACGAGCAGTACTTC. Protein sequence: CASSLGPGNSYEQYF.

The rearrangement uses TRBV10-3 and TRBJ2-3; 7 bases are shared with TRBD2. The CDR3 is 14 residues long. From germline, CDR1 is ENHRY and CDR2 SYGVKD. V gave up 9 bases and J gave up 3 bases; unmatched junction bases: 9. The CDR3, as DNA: TGTGCCATGTCAGCGGGAATTACGACAGATACGCAGTATTTT. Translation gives CAMSAGITTDTQYF.

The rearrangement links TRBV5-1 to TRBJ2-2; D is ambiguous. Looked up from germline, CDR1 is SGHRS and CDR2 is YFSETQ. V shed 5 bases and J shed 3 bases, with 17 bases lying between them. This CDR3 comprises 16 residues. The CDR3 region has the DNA TGCGCCAGCAGGCTTTATCCTGGCGGCCACACCGGGGAGCTGTTTTTT. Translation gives CASRLYPGGHTGELFF.